This is a list of T cell receptor beta chains from one sample in a study of blood T cell repertoires in COVID-19. Produced via immunoSEQ multiplex PCR; TCRdb's table is partial and in-frame only. Among 200,000 to 250,000 clones listed, 70% to 90% were seen once. Sequencing was performed on peripheral blood. The receptors shown here come from a woman in her sixties or seventies with active or convalescent COVID-19. CDR3s include the opening cysteine and the closing phenylalanine or tryptophan. The D gene is left open where the match is weak. Size values are once, few and many counts, or a class for expanded clones, and some rows have none.

>TRBV30|TRBD2|TRBJ2-7|few
CAWTSGGYEQYF
TGTGCCTGGACTAGCGGGGGCTACGAGCAGTACTTC
>TRBV11-2|.|TRBJ2-7|once
CASSARRRRDYEQYF
TGTGCCAGCAGCGCCCGGCGGAGACGGGACTACGAGCAGTACTTC
>TRBV5-4|.|TRBJ1-1|.
CASSSRREGNTEAFF
TGTGCCAGCAGCTCACGTCGAGAGGGAAACACTGAAGCTTTCTTT
>TRBV7-3|.|TRBJ2-5|.
CASSLMGEQGLDF
TGTGCCAGCAGCTTAATGGGAGAGCAGGGGTTGGACTTC
>TRBV5-6|TRBD1|TRBJ1-2|.
CASSLGQGDGYTF
TGTGCCAGCAGCTTGGGACAGGGGGATGGCTACACCTTC
>TRBV7-6|.|TRBJ2-1|.
CASSLGAGSPDNEQFF
TGTGCCAGCAGCTTAGGTGCCGGGAGCCCCGACAATGAGCAGTTCTTC
>TRBV5-8|.|TRBJ1-2|.
CASSFTWGRALGYTF
TGTGCCAGCAGCTTTACGTGGGGCAGGGCGCTTGGCTACACCTTC
>TRBV7-2|.|TRBJ1-5|few
CASSFGGIGQPQHF
TGTGCCAGCAGCTTCGGAGGGATTGGTCAGCCCCAGCATTTT
>TRBV10-3|TRBD2|TRBJ2-1|.
CAITRTSGGSSYNEQFF
TGTGCCATCACCAGGACTAGCGGGGGCAGCTCCTACAATGAGCAGTTCTTC
>TRBV5-1|.|TRBJ2-7|.
CASSLAGANYEQYF
TGCGCCAGCAGCTTGGCGGGAGCGAACTACGAGCAGTACTTC
>TRBV11-3|TRBD1|TRBJ2-2|.
CASSATGDTGELFF
TGTGCCAGCAGCGCGACAGGGGACACCGGGGAGCTGTTTTTT
>TRBV10-3|.|TRBJ1-6|.
CATYDRESPLHF
TGTGCCACATACGACCGGGAATCACCCCTCCACTTT
>TRBV2|TRBD1|TRBJ2-5|.
CASSPTGGQETQYF
TGTGCCAGCAGTCCGACAGGGGGCCAAGAGACCCAGTACTTC
>TRBV29-1|TRBD1|TRBJ2-7|.
CSVEGGTGANEQYF
TGCAGCGTTGAAGGCGGGACAGGGGCCAACGAGCAGTACTTC
>TRBV5-1|TRBD1|TRBJ1-4|.
CASSGGTGPPNEKLFF
TGCGCCAGCAGCGGAGGGACAGGTCCACCTAATGAAAAACTGTTTTTT
>TRBV9|TRBD2|TRBJ2-1|.
CASSVGSSGVFYNEQFF
TGTGCCAGCAGCGTGGGCTCTAGCGGGGTGTTCTACAATGAGCAGTTCTTC
>TRBV2|TRBD2|TRBJ2-3|few
CASSELAGVDTQYF
TGTGCCAGCAGTGAGCTAGCGGGGGTCGATACGCAGTATTTT
>TRBV15|TRBD1|TRBJ2-2|.
CATSRGMTGPGELFF
TGTGCCACCAGCAGAGGAATGACAGGGCCCGGGGAGCTGTTTTTT
>TRBV7-9|.|TRBJ1-1|once
CASSQGQGGTEAFF
TGTGCCAGCAGCCAAGGGCAGGGTGGAACTGAAGCTTTCTTT
>TRBV9|TRBD1|TRBJ2-6|few
CASSVLRDRGHSGANVLTF
TGTGCCAGCAGCGTACTCCGGGACAGGGGACACTCTGGGGCCAACGTCCTGACTTTC
>TRBV5-4|TRBD2|TRBJ2-5|.
CASSPRGGRAPETQYF
TGTGCCAGCAGCCCTCGGGGGGGGAGGGCCCCAGAGACCCAGTACTTC
>TRBV7-8|.|TRBJ1-3|.
CASSLKAVAGNTIYF
TGTGCCAGCAGCTTAAAAGCGGTTGCTGGAAACACCATATATTTT
>TRBV5-1|.|TRBJ2-7|.
CASSLVASYEQYF
TGCGCCAGCAGCTTGGTAGCCAGCTACGAGCAGTACTTC
>TRBV7-9|.|TRBJ1-4|.
CASSPALVGEKLFF
TGTGCCAGCAGCCCCGCCTTAGTTGGTGAAAAACTGTTTTTT
>TRBV2|.|TRBJ1-5|.
CASSEGSRGFYQPQHF
TGTGCCAGCAGTGAAGGTAGTAGGGGTTTTTATCAGCCCCAGCATTTT
>TRBV9|TRBD1|TRBJ2-7|.
CASADRDSYEQYF
TGTGCCAGCGCGGACAGGGACTCCTACGAGCAGTACTTC
>TRBV5-6|.|TRBJ2-1|.
CASSLEWRGSYNEQFF
TGTGCCAGCAGCTTGGAATGGCGGGGCTCCTACAATGAGCAGTTCTTC
>TRBV6-1|.|TRBJ1-1|once
CASSDPGDYTEAFF
TGTGCCAGCAGTGACCCGGGGGATTACACTGAAGCTTTCTTT
>TRBV6-1|.|TRBJ1-3|.
CASSETWSSGNTIYF
TGTGCCAGCAGTGAAACCTGGAGCTCTGGAAACACCATATATTTT
>TRBV7-9|.|TRBJ1-1|.
CASSPVGQRMNTEAFF
TGTGCCAGCAGCCCCGTGGGGCAGAGAATGAACACTGAAGCTTTCTTT
>TRBV6-2/TRBV6-3|.|TRBJ1-2|few
CASSYSPLNHPRPGYGYTF
TGTGCCAGCAGTTACTCGCCCCTCAATCACCCTCGTCCCGGGTATGGCTACACCTTC
>TRBV19|TRBD1|TRBJ1-4|.
CASSRTGAGDEKLFF
TGTGCCAGTAGTCGAACAGGGGCAGGGGATGAAAAACTGTTTTTT
>TRBV2|.|TRBJ1-2|.
CASSEWQPGYTF
TGTGCCAGCAGTGAGTGGCAACCTGGCTACACCTTC
>TRBV2|TRBD1|TRBJ1-1|once
CASSEVLRQGVDEAFF
TGTGCCAGCAGTGAAGTACTGCGACAGGGTGTCGACGAAGCTTTCTTT
>TRBV7-6|.|TRBJ2-2|few
CASSLVSPVGELFF
TGTGCCAGCAGCTTAGTGTCCCCAGTCGGGGAGCTGTTTTTT
>TRBV5-4|TRBD1|TRBJ1-4|.
CASSLGGQGAGEKLFF
TGTGCCAGCAGCTTGGGCGGACAGGGGGCAGGGGAAAAACTGTTTTTT